This T cell receptor (beta chain) was retrieved from a study of OX40 agonist ivuxolimab in advanced cancers. Assay: immunoSEQ multiplex PCR; the TCRdb copy retains only in-frame clones and omits some. The table includes roughly 38,000 clones, roughly 92% detected once. Germline V gives CDR1 SGHRS, CDR2 YFSETQ. The CDR3 totals 13 residues. V lost 2 bases and J 1 base, leaving 6 bases between the germline ends. The specimen comprised CD4+ or CD8+ T cells sorted from blood, sampled in a trial of the OX40 agonist ivuxolimab. The clonotype comes from an adult with an advanced solid tumor such as melanoma, head and neck, liver or kidney cancer. This chain uses TRBV5-1 with TRBJ2-5, with no clear D. The CDR3 spells CASSFGIQETQYF. The CDR3 coding sequence is TGCGCCAGCAGCTTTGGGATCCAAGAGACCCAGTACTTC.